This T cell receptor (beta chain) was sequenced for a study of beta chain features in type 1 diabetes. Unmatched junction bases numbered 9, after V lost 5 bases and J lost 6 bases. The CDR3 consists of 15 residues. Germline CDR1 MDHEN, CDR2 SYDVKM. TCRB transcripts that were expressed got sequenced, as all of the isolated RNA had been reverse transcribed. The table came from immunoSEQ multiplex PCR; TCRdb's copy has only in-frame clones and leaves some out. The data hold more than 300,000 clones, with roughly 12% observed a single time. The clonotype originates from a man aged 18 to 30 in good health. Sample: naive CD4+ T cells from blood. This rearrangement joins TRBV28 to TRBJ2-7, with 11 bases that match TRBD1. CDR3 protein: CASSTPGQGGGEQYF. The CDR3 DNA reads TGTGCCAGCAGTACACCGGGACAGGGGGGAGGCGAGCAGTACTTC. Together with reference TRBV28 and TRBJ2-7, the CDR3 gives the full variable domain: DVKVTQSSRYLVKRTGEKVFLECVQDMDHENMFWYRQDPGLGLRLIYFSYDVKMKEKGDIPEGYSVSREKKERFSLILESASTNQTSMYLCASSTPGQGGGEQYFGPGTRLTVT.